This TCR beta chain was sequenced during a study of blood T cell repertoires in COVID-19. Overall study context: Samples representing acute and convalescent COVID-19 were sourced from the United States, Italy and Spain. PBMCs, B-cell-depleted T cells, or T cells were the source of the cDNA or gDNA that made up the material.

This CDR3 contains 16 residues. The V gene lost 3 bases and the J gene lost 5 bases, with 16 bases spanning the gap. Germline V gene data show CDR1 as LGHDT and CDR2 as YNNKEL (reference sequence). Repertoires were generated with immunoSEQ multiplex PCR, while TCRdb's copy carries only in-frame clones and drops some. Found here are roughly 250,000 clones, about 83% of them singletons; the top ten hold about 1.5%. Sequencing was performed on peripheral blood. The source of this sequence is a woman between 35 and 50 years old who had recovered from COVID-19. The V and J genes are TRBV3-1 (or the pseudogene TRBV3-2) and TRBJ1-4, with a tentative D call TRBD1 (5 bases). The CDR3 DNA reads TGTGCCAGCAGCCATTCCGGGGGAATCTTGAATGAAAAACTGTTTTTT. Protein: CASSHSGGILNEKLFF.